These 32 T cell receptor beta chains were all obtained from the same sample, sequenced in a study of blood T cell repertoires in COVID-19. Profiling relied on immunoSEQ multiplex PCR, and the TCRdb table lists in-frame clones only, not all of them. The repertoire consists of around 250,000 clones, with over 70% occurring once and the leading ten covering about a tenth. Material: peripheral blood. These receptors were collected from a woman between 70 and 85 years old with COVID-19, enrolled during active disease.

The chain employs TRBV27 and TRBJ2-1; possibly TRBD1 for D (6 bases). This CDR3 contains 15 residues. The ends were cut back, 10 bases at V and 4 bases at J, with 20 bases in the middle. Per germline, CDR1 MNHEY and CDR2 SMNVEV (reference sequence). The CDR3 DNA sequence: TGTGCCACTCATAAAGCAGGGACACTATACAATGAGCAGTTCTTC. Amino acids: CATHKAGTLYNEQFF.

V gene TRBV19 combines with J gene TRBJ1-6; 8 bases line up with TRBD1. Trimming cost V 10 bases and J 0 bases; bases outside gene matches: 5. Germline assignment: CDR1 LNHDA and CDR2 SQIVND (reference sequence). The CDR3 consists of 15 residues. In nucleotides, the CDR3 is TGTGCCACCTGGACAGGGAGCTCCTATAATTCACCCCTCCACTTT. This sequence encodes CATWTGSSYNSPLHF.

The V call is TRBV7-3, the J call TRBJ2-1; possible D gene TRBD2, 6 bases. The germline CDR1 and CDR2 sequences are SGHTA and FQGTGA. The CDR3 runs to 14 residues. V lost 4 bases and J 5 bases, leaving 12 bases between the germline ends. As DNA, the CDR3 is TGTGCCAGCAGCTCCAGACCGGGGGACAATGAGCAGTTCTTC. This encodes CASSSRPGDNEQFF.

The rearrangement uses TRBV5-4 and TRBJ2-7; D possibly corresponds to TRBD2 (6 bases). Germline loops: CDR1 SGHNT, CDR2 YYREEE (reference sequence). The CDR3 spans 14 residues. With 4 bases removed from V and 5 bases from J, the gap between germline ends came to 16 bases. In DNA, the CDR3 is TGTGCCAGCAGCAAAGTCGGGCGGGAAAACGAGCAGTACTTC. Protein product: CASSKVGRENEQYF. Full variable domain (rest looked up from reference TRBV5-4 and TRBJ2-7): ETGVTQSPTHLIKTRGQQVTLRCSSQSGHNTVSWYQQALGQGPQFIFQYYREEENGRGNFPPRFSGLQFPNYSSELNVNALELDDSALYLCASSKVGRENEQYFGPGTRLTVT.

The rearrangement links TRBV18 to TRBJ1-2; 12 nucleotides agree with TRBD1. The V gene's germline CDR1 is KGHSH and CDR2 LQKENI. The CDR3 has 14 amino acids. Trimming cost V 3 bases and J 8 bases; bases outside gene matches: 4. In DNA, the CDR3 is TGTGCCAGCTCACCGGGACAGGGGGCGTCAGGCTACACCTTC. This translates into CASSPGQGASGYTF.

The rearrangement uses TRBV11-3 and TRBJ2-2; D might be TRBD1 (5 bases). The ends were cut back, 1 base at V and 7 bases at J, with 7 bases in the middle. The germline CDR1 and CDR2 sequences are SGHNT and YENEEA. The CDR3 is made up of 13 amino acids. The CDR3 DNA follows: TGTGCCAGCAGCTTAGTCAGGGTCGGGGAGCTGTTTTTT. Translation: CASSLVRVGELFF.

The chain recombines TRBV3-1 (or the pseudogene TRBV3-2) with TRBJ1-2, with D unclear. This CDR3 has 13 residues. Germline V gives CDR1 LGHDT, CDR2 YNNKEL (reference sequence). V gave up 6 bases and J gave up 7 bases, with 15 bases separating them. CDR3 sequence reads: CASRPGSRFGYTF. CDR3 nucleotides: TGTGCCAGCAGGCCGGGTTCCCGTTTTGGCTACACCTTC.

This chain uses TRBV28 with TRBJ2-1; 16 positions agree with TRBD2. Germline CDR1 and CDR2: MDHEN and SYDVKM. Trimming removed 3 bases from V and 4 bases from J; junction bases left unmatched: 6. The CDR3 length is 18 residues. DNA for the CDR3: TGTGCCAGCAGTTTCCCGGGGACTAGCGGGAGGGCGTACAATGAGCAGTTCTTC. Translation gives CASSFPGTSGRAYNEQFF.

This chain joins TRBV10-3 and TRBJ1-1; TRBD1 might be the D (5 bases). This CDR3 has 16 amino acids. The V and J ends lost 2 bases and 1 base respectively, with 14 bases between them. CDR1 is ENHRY and CDR2 is SYGVKD in the germline V gene. The DNA of the CDR3 is TGTGCCATCAGTGAGGGCCCCGCGGACACGAACACTGAAGCTTTCTTT. This sequence encodes CAISEGPADTNTEAFF.

The chain combines TRBV6-5 with TRBJ1-5, with D perhaps matching TRBD1 (5 bases). Germline V lookup: CDR1 MNHEY, CDR2 SVGAGI. V dropped 5 bases and J dropped 3 bases, with 8 bases sitting between them. The CDR3 runs 13 residues. CDR3 nucleotides: TGTGCCAGCAGTCTACAGGACAATCAGCCCCAGCATTTT. It encodes CASSLQDNQPQHF.

This clone was picked up one time. The chain links TRBV2 to TRBJ2-7; 14 positions agree with TRBD2. V shed 9 bases and J 6 bases; nucleotides not matched to a gene: 16. Germline V CDR1 and CDR2: SNHLY, FYNNEI. There are 17 residues in the CDR3. The CDR3: CASSPGTSGSSWGEQYF. CDR3 DNA: TGTGCCAGTTCTCCCGGGACTAGCGGGAGTTCCTGGGGCGAGCAGTACTTC. The full variable domain, rest sourced from reference TRBV2 and TRBJ2-7, is EPEVTQTPSHQVTQMGQEVILRCVPISNHLYFYWYRQILGQKVEFLVSFYNNEISEKSEIFDDQFSVERPDGSNFTLKIRSTKLEDSAMYFCASSPGTSGSSWGEQYFGPGTRLTVT.

Of note for this clone: Other DNA variants within this sample encode the same CDR3. V usage is TRBV3-1 (or the pseudogene TRBV3-2) and J usage is TRBJ1-5, with 10 bases matching TRBD1. The CDR3 sequence is 14 residues long. Trimming cost V 4 bases and J 6 bases; bases outside gene matches: 3. The germline CDR1 and CDR2 sequences are LGHDT and YNNKEL (reference sequence). CDR3 bases: TGTGCCAGCAGCCTAGGACAGGGGGGTCAGCCCCAGCATTTT. Translating it yields CASSLGQGGQPQHF.

The V gene is TRBV10-3, the J gene TRBJ1-5; D possibly corresponds to TRBD1 (5 bases). Germline V gene sequence: CDR1 ENHRY, CDR2 SYGVKD. The V end was cut by 4 bases, the J end by 0 bases, with 10 bases between. This CDR3 has 15 residues. The CDR3 nucleotides are TGTGCCATCAGTGCAGGGTCAGATAGCAATCAGCCCCAGCATTTT. Its translation: CAISAGSDSNQPQHF.

The V call is TRBV19, the J call TRBJ1-2, with TRBD1 as a possible D gene (5 bases). The CDR3 extends over 14 amino acids. Germline CDR1 LNHDA, CDR2 SQIVND (reference sequence). V lost 7 bases and J lost 4, with 16 bases in between. CDR3 sequence (DNA): TGTGCCAGTATTAACATCGCGGGGCCCTATGGCTACACCTTC. It is translated as CASINIAGPYGYTF.

This rearrangement joins TRBV7-9 to TRBJ2-7, with 12 bases identical to TRBD1. Germline V gives CDR1 SEHNR, CDR2 FQNEAQ (reference sequence). CDR3 length equals 15 residues. With 0 bases clipped from V and 7 bases from J, the junction kept 4 bases outside the gene matches. The CDR3 sequence: CASSLAGTGGGEQYF. The CDR3 DNA sequence: TGTGCCAGCAGCTTAGCAGGGACAGGGGGCGGTGAGCAGTACTTC.

The DNA for the CDR3 is TGTGCCAGCAGCCAAGGGGCGGGAAACACCATATATTTT. Residues: CASSQGAGNTIYF. The chain recombines TRBV3-1 (or the pseudogene TRBV3-2) with TRBJ1-3; D is ambiguous. Trimming removed 1 base from V and 4 bases from J, with 5 bases in between. This CDR3 spans 13 amino acids. Germline values: CDR1 LGHDT, CDR2 YNNKEL (reference sequence).

The chain recombines TRBV4-3 with TRBJ1-1, with D unclear. This CDR3 has 15 amino acids. V was cut by 0 bases and J by 8 bases, with 16 bases left in between. In germline, CDR1 is LGHNA, CDR2 YSLEER. CDR3 protein: CASSQDPLAGTEAFF. The CDR3, as DNA: TGCGCCAGCAGCCAAGACCCCTTGGCGGGAACCGAAGCTTTCTTT.

The V and J genes are TRBV28 and TRBJ1-4; D is unresolved. Between the trimmed V and J ends, which lost 8 bases and 5 bases, there was a span of 6 bases. CDR1 and CDR2 (germline): MDHEN, SYDVKM. This CDR3 comprises 11 residues. CDR3 DNA sequence: TGTGCCAGCGCCCAGAATGAAAAACTGTTTTTT. Translated, it gives CASAQNEKLFF.

This chain uses TRBV5-4 with TRBJ1-6; D is uncertain. Germline CDR1 reads SGHNT; CDR2 reads YYREEE (reference sequence). This CDR3 comprises 17 residues. Trimming took 4 bases from V and 9 from J, leaving 23 bases between them. CDR3 nucleotide sequence: TGTGCCAGCAGCCCGTACGGGGTCGGTACATCCGTTTCACCCCTCCACTTT. This codes for CASSPYGVGTSVSPLHF.

The CDR3 loop is CASSQEPGGNNSPLHF. DNA of the CDR3: TGTGCCAGCAGCCAAGAACCAGGGGGTAATAATTCACCCCTCCACTTT. J is TRBJ1-6 and V is TRBV4-2, with 7 bases that match TRBD1. The V and J ends lost 0 bases and 5 bases, in that order; junction bases with no gene match: 4. Germline V gives CDR1 LGHNA, CDR2 YNFKEQ. CDR3 length: 16 residues.

The rearrangement uses TRBV28 and TRBJ1-5; 9 nucleotides align to TRBD1. CDR1 and CDR2 (germline): MDHEN, SYDVKM. The CDR3 runs to 14 residues. Trimming cost V 8 bases and J 6 bases; bases outside gene matches: 8. In nucleotides, the CDR3 is TGTGCCAGCGTGACAGGGGGTAACGTTCAGCCCCAGCATTTT. Its translation is CASVTGGNVQPQHF.

This clone was seen a few times. The chain combines TRBV28 with TRBJ2-2; a possible D gene is TRBD2 (6 bases). V was cut by 3 bases and J by 4 bases, with 15 bases left in between. The germline gives CDR1 MDHEN, CDR2 SYDVKM. There are 16 residues in the CDR3. CDR3: CASSFGRERGTGELFF. CDR3 sequence (DNA): TGTGCCAGCAGTTTCGGGCGGGAAAGGGGCACCGGGGAGCTGTTTTTT.

This chain uses TRBV21-1 with TRBJ2-7; no check of the table's D call, TRBD2, against the DNA was made. TRBV21-1 is given as a pseudogene. The CDR3 covers 15 residues. CDR3 coding DNA: TGTGCCAGCAGCAAAATTGCAGCGGGGGCCTACGAGCAGTACTTC. The encoded protein is CASSKIAAGAYEQYF.

The table lists this clone with a count of one. The rearrangement uses TRBV7-9 and TRBJ2-3, with D uncertain. This CDR3 contains 13 residues. The V gene lost 0 bases and the J gene lost 2 bases, with 3 bases spanning the gap. Germline-derived CDR1 and CDR2 are SEHNR and FQNEAQ (reference sequence). Here the CDR3 DNA reads TGTGCCAGCAGCTTAGCCTCCACAGATACGCAGTATTTT. It codes for CASSLASTDTQYF.

This clone occurred once. The chain employs TRBV7-9 and TRBJ1-3, with D uncertain. Germline CDR1 reads SEHNR; CDR2 reads FQNEAQ (reference sequence). The CDR3 extends over 14 amino acids. Trimming pared 3 bases from V and 0 bases from J, leaving 6 bases between. The CDR3 nucleotides are TGTGCCAGCAGCTTTGACACCTCTGGAAACACCATATATTTT. Translating gives CASSFDTSGNTIYF.

This clone was recorded once. The chain employs TRBV19 and TRBJ2-2; D is uncertain. The CDR3 is made up of 16 amino acids. The V gene lost 6 bases and the J gene lost 8 bases, with 22 bases spanning the gap. CDR1 is LNHDA, CDR2 SQIVND, per germline (reference sequence). The CDR3 DNA sequence: TGTGCCAGTAGCCCCACCCGACGGGTGCAAAGGGGGGAGCTGTTTTTT. This gives the protein CASSPTRRVQRGELFF.

CDR3: CASSPGQGSDEQFF. The CDR3 DNA is TGTGCCAGCAGCCCGGGACAGGGTTCGGATGAGCAGTTCTTC. V is TRBV6-6 and J is TRBJ2-1, with TRBD1 matching over 9 bases. CDR3 length equals 14 residues. CDR1 and CDR2 (germline): MNHNY, SVGAGI (reference sequence). Unmatched junction bases numbered 8, after V lost 6 bases and J lost 8 bases.

This rearrangement joins TRBV6-5 to TRBJ2-6; D perhaps matches TRBD1 (5 bases). The CDR3 has 14 amino acids. Germline V gene sequence: CDR1 MNHEY, CDR2 SVGAGI. V lost 7 bases and J lost 2, with 9 bases in between. CDR3 sequence: CASNARAGANVLTF. The CDR3 bases are TGTGCCAGCAATGCCAGGGCTGGGGCCAACGTCCTGACTTTC.

The V gene is TRBV7-2, the J gene TRBJ2-5, with a possible D match to TRBD2 (6 bases). Trimming shortened V by 5 bases and J by 3 bases, and 10 bases separated the two germline ends. The germline CDR1 and CDR2 sequences are SGHTA and FQGNSA. The CDR3 is made up of 13 amino acids. This CDR3 is CASSASVKETQYF. Here the CDR3 DNA reads TGTGCCAGCAGCGCTAGCGTCAAAGAGACCCAGTACTTC.

This chain uses TRBV19 with TRBJ2-1; TRBD2 might be the D (6 bases). The CDR3 is 14 residues long. In germline, CDR1 is LNHDA, CDR2 SQIVND (reference sequence). V gave up 3 bases and J gave up 8 bases, with 14 bases separating them. The CDR3 DNA reads TGTGCCAGTAGTATGGCGGACTACAGTCATGAGCAGTTCTTC. Translated, it gives CASSMADYSHEQFF.

This clone appeared once. J is TRBJ1-1 and V is TRBV4-2; possible D gene TRBD1, 5 bases. Trimming took 2 bases from V and 0 from J, leaving 10 bases between them. Looked up from germline, CDR1 is LGHNA and CDR2 is YNFKEQ. CDR3 length: 15 residues. The CDR3 DNA reads as TGTGCCAGCAGCCAAATGACAGAAATGAACACTGAAGCTTTCTTT. This gives the protein CASSQMTEMNTEAFF.

The chain carries TRBV3-1 (or the pseudogene TRBV3-2) and TRBJ2-3; possibly TRBD1 for D (6 bases). This CDR3 spans 15 amino acids. Trimming shortened V by 1 base and J by 2 bases, and 10 bases separated the two germline ends. Germline-derived CDR1 and CDR2 are LGHDT and YNNKEL (reference sequence). CDR3 in DNA: TGTGCCAGCAGCCAAGGTGGGACACTCACAGATACGCAGTATTTT. This codes for CASSQGGTLTDTQYF.